This T cell receptor beta chain was documented in a study of CD8+ T cells in alopecia areata (dated by TCRdb to between 2018 and 2020). About the investigation overall: The treated patients took part in an open-label pilot trial in which moderate-to-severe alopecia areata was treated with oral tofacitinib at 5 to 10 mg twice daily. Patients stayed on tofacitinib for 6 to 18 months and then had 6 months of follow-up off drug so that delayed response and recurrence could be assessed. In treated patients, disease severity was measured using the SALT score, which gives the percentage of scalp surface area affected. To study T cell clonal expansion in alopecia areata, the researchers applied high-throughput TCRbeta sequencing to both the C3H/HeJ mouse model and human patients. Scalp tissue and sorted CD4+ and CD8+ peripheral blood T cells from patchy and totalis/universalis alopecia areata patients and from healthy controls were covered by human TCRbeta sequencing. Tofacitinib-treated patients had biopsies at baseline and at 4 and 24 weeks of treatment, with a later scalp biopsy in several patients. Scalp clonality was compared among normal scalp (n=4), patchy alopecia areata scalp (n=8), and alopecia totalis/universalis scalp (n=8). RNA came from the PAXgene miRNA kit for fixed scalp, the miRNeasy kit for PBMCs, and the RNeasy kit for mouse skin. TCRbeta CDR3 regions were amplified by immunoSEQ multiplex PCR using 35 Vbeta forward and 13 Jbeta reverse primers. What the work shows at the level of the full study, not this receptor alone: Scalp clonality and the number of expanded CD8+ clones among the top 100 scalp clones were significantly decreased by tofacitinib. TCR sequences shared between patients were less clear than in mice, possibly partly because of HLA diversity in the patient population. Many expanded lesional clones persisted in scalp and blood during tofacitinib treatment, which may partly explain relapse after stopping treatment. Because the treated cohort was small and had just a single nonresponder, larger studies are needed to establish links between baseline CD8+ expansion and response. Resident alphabeta T cells in normal human skin are also sequenced, complicating scalp TCR repertoire analysis, unlike mouse skin dominated by gammadelta T cells. Compared with normal scalp, lesional scalp had higher clonality and more expanded CD8+ clones, particularly in alopecia totalis/universalis, a pattern that suggests antigenic drive.

From cysteine to phenylalanine, the CDR3 is 13 amino acids long. Only the CDR3 DNA stays, 39 bases, in frame from base 1. Trimming removed 0 bases from V and 1 base from J, leaving 6 bases between the germline ends. From the germline V gene (reference sequence), CDR1 is GTSNPN and CDR2 is SVGIG. Notes on this clone: What this receptor recognizes is not known. The input lacks base qualities; no much larger clone sits a single base away.

Libraries were constructed by the immunoSEQ multiplex PCR assay. RNA was extracted from all samples and reverse transcribed into cDNA as template for TCR sequencing. First-strand cDNA was synthesized using SuperScript III with a 2:1 mix of oligo-dT and random hexamers. A synthetic immune receptor repertoire was used to measure amplification bias, and any remaining bias was corrected computationally. The original pipeline was this. Raw reads were preprocessed to remove errors, and CDR3 was defined according to IMGT conventions as the region from the conserved cysteine to phenylalanine. Clonality was computed by normalizing Shannon entropy by log2 of the number of productive unique TCRs and subtracting the result from 1. Whether scalp clones were CD4 or CD8 was inferred by matching scalp TCRbeta sequences against CD4 and CD8 repertoires sorted from blood. TCRdb retrieved this table from immuneACCESS and kept in-frame rearrangements only. Not all clones are present; in checked studies, unresolved V genes account for under half, and no reason is known for the remainder. From that table come the V and J calls and clone size; the DNA was used to work out D and trimming. Present in this sample are about 250,000 clones, 60% of which were seen just once. The ten largest make up 0.93% of the sample.

The sample's treatment or condition, from its label and the paper: oral pan-JAK inhibitor, 5-10 mg twice daily. Lesional scalp punch biopsies and peripheral blood were obtained from alopecia areata patients. PBMCs were isolated by density centrifugation and stained for CD3, CD4 and CD8, and CD4+ and CD8+ T cells were sorted on a FACSAria. The V and J segments used are TRBV30 and TRBJ1-1, with no D gene named confidently. The source is a human donor with alopecia areata. The sample consisted of CD4+ T cells sorted from blood, taken at approximately week 52, from a patient treated with tofacitinib. The CDR3 loop reads CAWSVVRNTEAFF. The sequenced DNA: TGTGCCTGGAGTGTAGTTAGGAACACTGAAGCTTTCTTT.